These 13 T cell receptor beta chains came from one sample sequenced in a study of cytotoxic CD8 clonotypes in ibrutinib-treated CLL. Produced via immunoSEQ multiplex PCR; TCRdb's table is partial and in-frame only. The top ten clones hold roughly 2% of a sample with roughly 160,000 clones, around 84% of them seen once. Sequences were derived from PBMCs, sampled after 12 months of ibrutinib treatment. The receptors come from a human donor with chronic lymphocytic leukemia.

This clone was seen a single time. The V and J genes are TRBV30 and TRBJ2-7, with 8 bases that match TRBD1. Trimming cost V 4 bases and J 5 bases; bases outside gene matches: 1. The CDR3 loop spans 11 amino acids. CDR1 and CDR2 (germline): GTSNPN, SVGIG (reference sequence). The CDR3: CAWTRGHEQYF. DNA of the CDR3: TGTGCCTGGACCAGGGGGCACGAGCAGTACTTC.

This clone has just one count. The chain carries TRBV5-1 and TRBJ1-1; D is unclear. The CDR3 covers 15 residues. V dropped 0 bases and J dropped 4 bases, with 13 bases sitting between them. Germline CDR1 reads SGHRS; CDR2 reads YFSETQ. Here the CDR3 DNA reads TGCGCCAGCAGCTTGGTATGGGCAGAAACCACTGAAGCTTTCTTT. It is translated as CASSLVWAETTEAFF.

The V gene is TRBV7-3, the J gene TRBJ1-2, with TRBD1 matching 8 bases. This CDR3 spans 13 amino acids. Germline V gene lookup returns CDR1 SGHTA and CDR2 FQGTGA. J gave up 4 bases and V 5 bases, and 3 bases lay outside the gene matches. Here the CDR3 DNA reads TGTGCCAGCAGCCCTGGACAGGGCTATGGCTACACCTTC. Protein product: CASSPGQGYGYTF.

The chain uses TRBV18 and TRBJ1-5; unclear D gene. V was pared by 4 bases and J by 5 bases, with 9 bases between. The V gene's germline CDR1 is KGHSH and CDR2 LQKENI. The CDR3 covers 13 residues. The CDR3 region has the DNA TGTGCCAGCTCACACGACCCTGATCAGCCCCAGCATTTT. Protein product: CASSHDPDQPQHF.

The gene calls are TRBV18 and TRBJ1-2, with TRBD1 matching over 10 bases. With V trimmed by 0 bases and J by 8 bases, 6 bases remained unmatched. The CDR3 sequence is 15 residues long. Germline values: CDR1 KGHSH, CDR2 LQKENI. The CDR3 DNA reads TGTGCCAGCTCACCACCGGACAGGGGGTCTGAAGGCTACACCTTC. Translation gives CASSPPDRGSEGYTF. The whole variable domain, remainder taken from reference TRBV18 and TRBJ1-2, is NAGVMQNPRHLVRRRGQEARLRCSPMKGHSHVYWYRQLPEEGLKFMVYLQKENIIDESGMPKERFSAEFPKEGPSILRIQQVVRGDSAAYFCASSPPDRGSEGYTFGSGTRLTVV.

This clone came up a few times. This chain connects TRBV4-1 to TRBJ1-2, with TRBD1 matching over 8 bases. Germline V gene data show CDR1 as MGHRA and CDR2 as YSYEKL. This CDR3 spans 15 amino acids. V lost 6 bases and J lost 1; bases outside the gene matches: 7. The CDR3 DNA is TGCGCCAGCAGAGGACAGGGCCTTTATAACTATGGCTACACCTTC. Translated: CASRGQGLYNYGYTF.

The chain links TRBV11-3 to TRBJ2-2; TRBD2 agrees at 13 bases. From germline, CDR1 is SGHNT and CDR2 YENEEA. Trimming removed 5 bases from V and 6 bases from J; junction bases left unmatched: 6. The CDR3 has 16 amino acids. CDR3 in amino acids: CASSPGLAGVSGELFF. CDR3 nucleotides: TGTGCCAGCAGCCCCGGACTAGCGGGAGTATCCGGGGAGCTGTTTTTT.

V gene TRBV9 combines with J gene TRBJ2-1, with 10 bases lining up with TRBD2. V shed 0 bases and J 6 bases; nucleotides not matched to a gene: 6. CDR1 is SGDLS and CDR2 is YYNGEE in the germline V gene. CDR3 size: 16 residues. This chain's CDR3 is CASSVEPSGRGNEQFF. The DNA for the CDR3 is TGTGCCAGCAGCGTAGAACCTAGCGGGAGAGGCAATGAGCAGTTCTTC.

This clone was counted a single time. The chain employs TRBV4-2 and TRBJ2-3, with D perhaps being TRBD1 or TRBD2 (5 bases each). Germline CDR1 is LGHNA and CDR2 is YNFKEQ. The germline V and J ends were trimmed by 6 bases and 4 bases, with 17 bases remaining between them. This CDR3 spans 15 amino acids. CDR3: CASRWGRRSADTQYF. The CDR3 DNA is TGTGCCAGCAGATGGGGCAGGAGGTCGGCAGATACGCAGTATTTT.

V gene TRBV28 combines with J gene TRBJ2-7, with 8 bases identical to TRBD2. CDR3 size: 14 residues. The junction had 3 bases not matched to a gene; V was cut back by 5 bases and J by 0 bases. Germline CDR1 MDHEN, CDR2 SYDVKM. Here the CDR3 DNA reads TGTGCCAGCAGTGACAGCGGGAGCTCCTACGAGCAGTACTTC. Translated: CASSDSGSSYEQYF.

V is TRBV10-3 and J is TRBJ1-2; D ambiguous. Germline V CDR1 and CDR2: ENHRY, SYGVKD. Trimming took 10 bases from V and 8 from J, leaving 14 bases between them. The CDR3 contains 11 residues. The CDR3 is CATSDLSGYTF. The CDR3 DNA sequence: TGTGCCACCTCAGACTTGTCCGGCTACACCTTC.

This clone was seen only once. This sequence joins TRBV28 and TRBJ2-3, with D possibly being TRBD2 (5 bases). Looked up from germline, CDR1 is MDHEN and CDR2 is SYDVKM. Trimming took 6 bases from V and 5 from J, leaving 15 bases between them. The length of the CDR3 is 14 residues. The CDR3 is CASRLRLRGDTQYF. The CDR3 bases are TGTGCCAGCAGGCTGCGGCTACGGGGAGATACGCAGTATTTT.

The chain joins TRBV27 to TRBJ2-7; D is perhaps TRBD1 or TRBD2 (5 bases each). CDR1 is MNHEY, CDR2 SMNVEV, per germline (reference sequence). The CDR3 is 14 amino acids. V gave up 3 bases and J gave up 3 bases, with 12 bases separating them. The CDR3 coding sequence is TGTGCCAGCAGTTTGTTGGGGGTCCGCTACGAGCAGTACTTC. Protein product: CASSLLGVRYEQYF.